This T cell receptor delta chain was found in a study of gammadelta T cells in human blood. Whole-study results and caveats: Right after birth, innate γδ T cells reportedly expanded polyclonally after microbial exposure.

This clone ranks as large (0.1 to 1%). What it binds is unknown. This CDR3 is 20 amino acids long. The V gene end was trimmed by 0 bases and the J gene end by 0 bases; junction bases not matched to a gene: 9. Germline V gene sequence: CDR1 GEAIGNYY, CDR2 EKD. TCRdb reanalysed the RT-PCR reads via CATT. The table records over 800 delta-chain clones, 20% to 25% of them present only once. What was sequenced was Vgamma9Vdelta2 gamma-delta T cells from fetal blood. This sequence originates from a human fetus. This chain connects TRDV2 to TRDJ3; 8 bases fit TRDD3. The CDR3 protein is CACDTGYWGSSSWDTRQMFF. The CDR3 DNA sequence: TGTGCCTGTGACACCGGATACTGGGGGTCTAGCTCCTGGGACACCCGACAGATGTTTTTC.